This T cell receptor (beta chain) was sequenced for a study of blood T cell repertoires in COVID-19 (dated by TCRdb to about 2020). Regarding the complete study: Collaborator samples came from the United States, Italy and Spain and covered acute and convalescent phases of COVID-19. The prospective study material was composed of cDNA or gDNA derived from T cells, B-cell-depleted T cells, or PBMCs. Where HLA class I and class II types were available, the types were taken from metadata supplied by the sample provider, not from assay-based typing. Samples were obtained from the ongoing ImmuneRACE study (first 160 participants) and from about 1,300 subjects provided by 6 global collaborators. Nearly every sample came with metadata listing a de-identified subject ID, COVID-19 status, age in years and sex. Deeply sampled blood TCRbeta repertoires from subjects exposed to, actively infected with, or recovered from COVID-19 were included in the dataset. The repertoires were made available in a free public database intended to serve as a resource for research on the immune response to SARS-CoV-2.

To note about this clone: What antigen it recognizes has not been identified. Qualities for individual bases were not recorded, and no much larger clone is one base off.

Each collaborating institution followed its own protocols to collect whole blood in K2EDTA tubes. For TCRbeta analysis, collaborator samples were shipped as frozen whole blood, as isolated PBMCs, or as DNA extracted from either sample type. TCRbeta CDR3 regions were amplified from genomic DNA using the immunoSEQ Assay, a bias-controlled multiplex PCR. In the paper's pipeline: The number of nucleated cells in each sample was estimated from the amplification of reference gene primers within the assay. To quantify the absolute abundance of each unique TCRbeta CDR3 rearrangement, sequence reads were collapsed and filtered. For each sample, productive Simpson clonality was calculated as the square root of Simpson's diversity index across productive rearrangements. TCRdb took over this immuneACCESS table, retaining in-frame rearrangements with V and J assigned. Such tables are incomplete; in checked studies, under half of the missing clones stem from an unresolved V gene, and the remainder is unexplained. The V and J calls and clone size are taken from that table; D and trimming were inferred from the DNA. The sample yields under 200,000 clones; approximately 80% were counted once. The ten largest account for 2.9% of the sample.

Germline trimming: 3 bases from V, 7 bases from J; junction bases outside gene matches: 6. Counted from cysteine to phenylalanine, this CDR3 has 16 amino acids. Of the read, only the CDR3 DNA is kept; its 48 bases are in frame from base 1. CDR1 and CDR2, looked up from the germline V gene, are SGHTA and FQGNSA. Overall study results and their limits: The amount of clinical and demographic metadata varied by source and participant and was provided uncurated.

Sequencing was carried out using peripheral blood. The V and J segments used are TRBV7-2 and TRBJ1-6; a stretch of 10 junction bases matches TRBD1. The source is a woman aged 55-69 years with acute or convalescent COVID-19. CDR3 region: CASSFSWGQGNSPLHF. The base sequence is TGTGCCAGCAGCTTTTCCTGGGGACAGGGGAATTCACCCCTCCACTTT.